The T cell receptor beta chain under discussion was sequenced for a study of OX40 agonist ivuxolimab in advanced cancers. There are 16 residues in the CDR3. The junction had 4 bases not matched to a gene; V was cut back by 2 bases and J by 0 bases. The repertoire was sequenced with immunoSEQ multiplex PCR; TCRdb's copy has only in-frame clones and lacks some. The table includes 45,000 to 50,000 clones, roughly 86% detected once. The input for sequencing was CD4+ or CD8+ T cells sorted from blood, taken in a trial of the OX40 agonist ivuxolimab. The sequence was collected from an adult with an advanced solid tumor such as melanoma, head and neck, liver or kidney cancer. The chain uses TRBV5-3 and TRBJ2-1; 8 bases align to TRBD2. TRBV5-3 is reported as an ORF; its role is uncertain. Here the CDR3 reads CARSFTGTSSYNEQFF. The CDR3 coding sequence is TGTGCCAGAAGCTTCACCGGGACTAGCTCCTACAATGAGCAGTTCTTC.